This is a list of T cell receptor beta chains from one sample in a study of shared clonotypes between healthy human individuals. Sequencing was performed with immunoSEQ multiplex PCR; in TCRdb, only in-frame clones are kept and a portion is missing. The data contain about 1.1 million clones, roughly 80% of them seen just once; the ten biggest clones take up almost 0.9%. Sample: memory CD4+ T cells from PBMCs. Receptor source: a man between 18 and 35 years old in good health. Some clones in this sample may be carry-over from other donors' samples. The CDR3 runs from the conserved cysteine through the conserved F or W. The order of the fields is CDR3 protein, CDR3 DNA, CDR3 length, D gene, J gene, V gene, clone size. The D gene is left open where the match is weak. Rows give clone size only sometimes, using once, few, many, or a class for an expanded clone.

CASSEGLAGGQQYF,TGTGCCAGCAGCGAAGGACTAGCGGGAGGGCAGCAGTATTTT,14,TRBD2,TRBJ2-3,TRBV7-3,NA
CASSDVGGRSYNEQFF,TGCGCCAGCAGTGATGTCGGTGGCAGATCCTACAATGAGCAGTTCTTC,16,NA,TRBJ2-1,TRBV10-1,few
CASSLGLGVGTEAFF,TGTGCCAGCAGCTTAGGATTGGGGGTCGGCACTGAAGCTTTCTTT,15,NA,TRBJ1-1,TRBV7-2,NA
CASSRALAGGHEQFF,TGTGCCAGTAGTCGGGCTTTAGCGGGAGGCCATGAGCAGTTCTTC,15,TRBD2,TRBJ2-1,TRBV19,NA
CASSLGQPGNTIYF,TGTGCCAGCAGCTTAGGGCAGCCTGGAAACACCATATATTTT,14,NA,TRBJ1-3,TRBV7-2,once
CSAETVYQTGTEEAALGDEQFF,TGCAGCGCCGAAACCGTTTACCAGACCGGGACAGAAGAAGCGGCTTTGGGGGATGAGCAGTTCTTC,22,TRBD1,TRBJ2-1,TRBV29-1,NA
CSVEDAGVTDTQYF,TGCAGCGTTGAAGACGCGGGAGTGACAGATACGCAGTATTTT,14,TRBD2,TRBJ2-3,TRBV29-1,NA
CASSFPQGYEQYF,TGTGCCAGCAGCTTCCCCCAGGGGTACGAGCAGTACTTC,13,NA,TRBJ2-7,TRBV7-2,NA
CASRISGQEAFF,TGTGCCAGCAGAATATCGGGACAGGAAGCTTTCTTT,12,TRBD1,TRBJ1-1,TRBV6-6,NA
CASSQTSAYNEQFF,TGTGCCAGCAGCCAGACTAGCGCATACAATGAGCAGTTCTTC,14,TRBD2,TRBJ2-1,TRBV11-3,NA
CASSLGNGITEAFF,TGTGCCAGCAGCCTCGGTAACGGGATCACTGAAGCTTTCTTT,14,NA,TRBJ1-1,TRBV11-2,few
CASSEPTGPSYNEQFF,TGTGCCAGCAGTGAACCAACGGGTCCCTCCTACAATGAGCAGTTCTTC,16,NA,TRBJ2-1,TRBV2,NA
CATAGGLGVSEQFF,TGTGCTACGGCAGGGGGACTAGGGGTTAGTGAGCAGTTCTTC,14,NA,TRBJ2-1,TRBV28,NA
CASRFFLARKGRELNEQFF,TGTGCCAGCAGGTTTTTCCTAGCGCGAAAGGGACGGGAACTCAATGAGCAGTTCTTC,19,NA,TRBJ2-1,TRBV28,NA
CASGSFNEQFF,TGTGCCAGCGGGTCTTTCAATGAGCAGTTCTTC,11,NA,TRBJ2-1,TRBV5-4,once
CASSYSTVGDNEQFF,TGTGCCAGCAGTTACTCTACGGTAGGGGACAATGAGCAGTTCTTC,15,NA,TRBJ2-1,TRBV6-5,NA
CASSLGLAGNTGELFF,TGTGCCAGCAGCTTGGGACTAGCGGGGAACACCGGGGAGCTGTTTTTT,16,TRBD2,TRBJ2-2,TRBV7-6,NA
CASSVRSDEKLFF,TGTGCCAGCTCAGTCAGATCTGATGAAAAACTGTTTTTT,13,NA,TRBJ1-4,TRBV18,NA
CASSEVTGPNYGYTF,TGCGCCAGCAGCGAAGTGACAGGTCCGAACTATGGCTACACCTTC,15,NA,TRBJ1-2,TRBV23-1,NA
CASSLEASGRASGNEQFF,TGCGCCAGCAGCTTGGAGGCTAGCGGGAGGGCGAGCGGCAATGAGCAGTTCTTC,18,TRBD2,TRBJ2-1,TRBV5-1,NA
CASSQDLRVRQPQHF,TGTGCCAGCAGCCAAGATTTAAGGGTGCGTCAGCCCCAGCATTTT,15,NA,TRBJ1-5,TRBV4-2,NA
CASSAHGGGGAGGLGETQYF,TGTGCCAGCAGCGCCCATGGCGGGGGAGGCGCGGGAGGCCTGGGAGAGACCCAGTACTTC,20,TRBD2,TRBJ2-5,TRBV9,many
CASRPDRAADTQYF,TGTGCCAGCAGACCGGACAGGGCTGCAGATACGCAGTATTTT,14,TRBD1,TRBJ2-3,TRBV7-3,NA
CASKHRDNYGYTF,TGTGCCAGTAAACACAGGGATAACTATGGCTACACCTTC,13,NA,TRBJ1-2,TRBV6-5,NA
CASSQGPGAPYEQYF,TGTGCCAGCAGCCAAGGACCAGGGGCCCCCTACGAGCAGTACTTC,15,NA,TRBJ2-7,TRBV14,NA
CARSIRDRGDQPQHF,TGTGCCAGAAGCATCCGGGACAGGGGTGATCAGCCCCAGCATTTT,15,TRBD1,TRBJ1-5,TRBV5-3,NA
CAIRGQGADTQYF,TGTGCCATCAGGGGACAGGGGGCAGATACGCAGTATTTT,13,TRBD1,TRBJ2-3,TRBV10-3,NA
CATIHGVGKYGYTF,TGTGCCACCATCCATGGGGTGGGGAAGTATGGCTACACCTTC,14,NA,TRBJ1-2,TRBV28,NA
CASSQDMISGNTIYF,TGTGCCAGCAGCCAGGACATGATCTCTGGAAACACCATATATTTT,15,NA,TRBJ1-3,TRBV5-4,NA
CASSPHGQGLYGYTF,TGTGCCAGCAGTCCTCACGGGCAGGGTTTATATGGCTACACCTTC,15,NA,TRBJ1-2,TRBV5-4,few
CASSLGGAQYEQYF,TGCGCCAGCAGCTTGGGGGGGGCCCAATACGAGCAGTACTTC,14,NA,TRBJ2-7,TRBV5-1,NA
CASSSWPDTQYF,TGTGCCAGCAGCAGCTGGCCAGATACGCAGTATTTT,12,NA,TRBJ2-3,TRBV6-6,NA
CASSDLGMVNEKLFF,TGTGCCAGCAGTGACTTGGGGATGGTAAATGAAAAACTGTTTTTT,15,NA,TRBJ1-4,TRBV2,once
CAISVNYNSQETQYF,TGTGCCATCAGTGTCAACTACAACAGTCAAGAGACCCAGTACTTC,15,NA,TRBJ2-5,TRBV10-3,NA
CASSLYGPQVFFRPYEQYF,TGTGCCAGCAGCTTGTATGGTCCGCAGGTCTTCTTTAGACCCTACGAGCAGTACTTC,19,NA,TRBJ2-7,TRBV5-8,NA
CASTEGGLGGYGYTF,TGTGCCAGCACCGAAGGAGGATTGGGGGGGTATGGCTACACCTTC,15,NA,TRBJ1-2,TRBV6-1,few
CASSESAAANYGYTF,TGTGCCAGCAGTGAATCAGCGGCAGCCAACTATGGCTACACCTTC,15,NA,TRBJ1-2,TRBV2,NA
CASSGTSGVSYNEQFF,TGTGCCAGCAGCGGGACTAGCGGGGTTTCTTACAATGAGCAGTTCTTC,16,TRBD2,TRBJ2-1,TRBV11-2,NA
CASSHRTSGGIQETQYF,TGTGCCAGCAGTCATAGGACTAGCGGGGGGATTCAAGAGACCCAGTACTTC,17,TRBD2,TRBJ2-5,TRBV5-4,few
CASGPLADTQYF,TGTGCCAGCGGGCCCTTGGCAGATACGCAGTATTTT,12,NA,TRBJ2-3,TRBV27,NA
CASSSAQGWGTEAFF,TGTGCCAGCTCAAGCGCACAGGGGTGGGGCACTGAAGCTTTCTTT,15,TRBD1,TRBJ1-1,TRBV18,few
CASGVGKTYEQYF,TGTGCCAGCGGGGTGGGGAAAACCTACGAGCAGTACTTC,13,NA,TRBJ2-7,TRBV27,few
CASSSSSTDTQYF,TGCGCCAGCAGCTCTAGTAGCACAGATACGCAGTATTTT,13,NA,TRBJ2-3,TRBV5-1,NA